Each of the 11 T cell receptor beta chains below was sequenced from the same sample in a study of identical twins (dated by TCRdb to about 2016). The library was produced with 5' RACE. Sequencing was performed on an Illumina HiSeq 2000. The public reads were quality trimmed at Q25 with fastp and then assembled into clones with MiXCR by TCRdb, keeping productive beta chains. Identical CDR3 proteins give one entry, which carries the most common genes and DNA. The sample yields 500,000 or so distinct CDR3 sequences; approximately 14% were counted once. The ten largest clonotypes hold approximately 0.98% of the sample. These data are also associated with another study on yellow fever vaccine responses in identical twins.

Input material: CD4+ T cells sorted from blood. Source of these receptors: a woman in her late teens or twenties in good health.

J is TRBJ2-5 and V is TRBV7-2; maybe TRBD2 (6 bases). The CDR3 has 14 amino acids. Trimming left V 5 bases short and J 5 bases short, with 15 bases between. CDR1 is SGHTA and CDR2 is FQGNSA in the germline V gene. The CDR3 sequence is CASSPRLGGETQYF. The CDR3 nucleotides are TGTGCCAGCAGCCCGCGACTAGGAGGCGAGACCCAGTACTTC.

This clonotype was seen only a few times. CDR3 region: CASSLPGGPNTIYF. The CDR3 DNA follows: TGTGCCAGCAGTTTACCAGGGGGCCCCAACACCATATATTTT. The chain combines TRBV28 with TRBJ1-3; TRBD1 aligns across 8 bases. The CDR3 covers 14 residues. CDR1 is MDHEN, CDR2 SYDVKM, per germline. With V trimmed by 2 bases and J by 7 bases, 4 bases remained unmatched.

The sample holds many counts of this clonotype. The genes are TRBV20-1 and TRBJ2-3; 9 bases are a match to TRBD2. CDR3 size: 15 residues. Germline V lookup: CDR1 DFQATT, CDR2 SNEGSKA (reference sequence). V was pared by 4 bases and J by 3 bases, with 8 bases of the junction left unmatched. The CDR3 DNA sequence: TGCAGTGCTAACCTTGGGAGCGGGGGGACAGATACGCAGTATTTT. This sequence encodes CSANLGSGGTDTQYF.

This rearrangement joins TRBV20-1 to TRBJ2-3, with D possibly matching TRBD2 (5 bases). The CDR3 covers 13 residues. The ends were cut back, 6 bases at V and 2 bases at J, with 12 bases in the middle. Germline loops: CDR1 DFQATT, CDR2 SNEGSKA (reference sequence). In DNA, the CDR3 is TGCAGTGCGCTGGAGGCCGACACAGATACGCAGTATTTT. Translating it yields CSALEADTDTQYF.

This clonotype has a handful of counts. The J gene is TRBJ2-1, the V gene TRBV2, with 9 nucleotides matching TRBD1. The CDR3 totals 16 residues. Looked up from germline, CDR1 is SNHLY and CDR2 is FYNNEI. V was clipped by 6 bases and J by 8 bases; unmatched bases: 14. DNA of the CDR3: TGTGCCAGCAGGAAGGGGGGACAGGGAGGCTTGGATGAGCAGTTCTTC. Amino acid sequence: CASRKGGQGGLDEQFF.

The CDR3 region is CASSLGQGSAEKLFF. The CDR3 region has the DNA TGCGCCAGCAGCTTGGGACAGGGAAGCGCTGAAAAACTGTTTTTT. The rearrangement links TRBV5-1 to TRBJ1-4, with TRBD1 matching over 7 bases. V shed 0 bases, J shed 7 bases, and the junction held 6 bases outside the gene matches. The CDR3 runs 15 residues. Looked up from germline, CDR1 is SGHRS and CDR2 is YFSETQ. The variable domain in full, completed from reference TRBV5-1 and TRBJ1-4, reads KAGVTQTPRYLIKTRGQQVTLSCSPISGHRSVSWYQQTPGQGLQFLFEYFSETQRNKGNFPGRFSGRQFSNSRSEMNVSTLELGDSALYLCASSLGQGSAEKLFFGSGTQLSVL.

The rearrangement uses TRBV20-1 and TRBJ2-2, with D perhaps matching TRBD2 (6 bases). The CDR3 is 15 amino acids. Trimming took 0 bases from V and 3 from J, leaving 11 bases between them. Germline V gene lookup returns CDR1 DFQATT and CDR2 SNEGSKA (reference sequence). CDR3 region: CSARDSQRDTGELFF. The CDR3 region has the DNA TGCAGTGCTAGAGATAGCCAGCGGGACACCGGGGAGCTGTTTTTT.

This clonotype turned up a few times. The CDR3 DNA is TGCGCCAGCAGCGTTACAGGGGATGAGCAGTACTTC. It specifies CASSVTGDEQYF. The chain combines TRBV5-1 with TRBJ2-7; 7 positions agree with TRBD1. The germline CDR1 and CDR2 sequences are SGHRS and YFSETQ. V shed 4 bases, J shed 7 bases, and the junction held 5 bases outside the gene matches. The CDR3 consists of 12 residues. Variable domain in full (rest from reference TRBV5-1 and TRBJ2-7): KAGVTQTPRYLIKTRGQQVTLSCSPISGHRSVSWYQQTPGQGLQFLFEYFSETQRNKGNFPGRFSGRQFSNSRSEMNVSTLELGDSALYLCASSVTGDEQYFGPGTRLTVT.

CDR3 bases: TGTGCCAGCAGCGAGGACAGGGGTACGACTGGCTACACCTTC. Translated: CASSEDRGTTGYTF. J is TRBJ1-2 and V is TRBV7-9, with 9 bases identical to TRBD1. CDR1 SEHNR and CDR2 FQNEAQ come from the germline V gene (reference sequence). V shed 5 bases, J shed 7 bases, and the junction held 8 bases outside the gene matches. The CDR3 sequence is 14 residues long.

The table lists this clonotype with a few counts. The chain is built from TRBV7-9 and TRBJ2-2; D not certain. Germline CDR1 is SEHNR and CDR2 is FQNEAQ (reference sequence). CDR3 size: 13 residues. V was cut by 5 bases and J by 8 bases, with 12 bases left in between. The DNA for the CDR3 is TGTGCCAGCAGCCGGACGGCTGAGGGGGAGCTGTTTTTT. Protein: CASSRTAEGELFF.

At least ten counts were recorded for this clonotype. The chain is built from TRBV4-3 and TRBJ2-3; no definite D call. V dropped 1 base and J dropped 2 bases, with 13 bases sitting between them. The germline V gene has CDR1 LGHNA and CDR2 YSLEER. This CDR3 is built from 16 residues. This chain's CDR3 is CASSQGFPSLTDTQYF. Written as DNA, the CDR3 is TGCGCCAGCAGCCAAGGGTTTCCATCCCTCACAGATACGCAGTATTTT.